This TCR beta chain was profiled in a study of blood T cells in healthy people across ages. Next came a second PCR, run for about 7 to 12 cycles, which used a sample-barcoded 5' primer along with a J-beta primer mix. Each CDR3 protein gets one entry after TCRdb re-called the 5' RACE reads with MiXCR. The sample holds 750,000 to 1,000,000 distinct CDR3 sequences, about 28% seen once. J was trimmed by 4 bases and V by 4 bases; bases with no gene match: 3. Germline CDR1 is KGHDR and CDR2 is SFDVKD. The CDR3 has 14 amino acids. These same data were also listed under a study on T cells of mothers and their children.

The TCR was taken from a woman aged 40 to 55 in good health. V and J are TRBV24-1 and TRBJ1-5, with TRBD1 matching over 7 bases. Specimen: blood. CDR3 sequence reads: CATSEPGGNQPQHF. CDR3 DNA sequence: TGTGCCACCAGTGAACCAGGGGGAAATCAGCCCCAGCATTTT.